Given below is one T cell receptor (beta chain) in context. This clone showed up just a few times. Its antigen remains undetermined. The sample holds no much larger clone one base away, and base qualities are not on file. Each donor gave one peripheral blood draw, approximately 120 mL on average, collected into heparinised tubes. A BD FACSAria II was used to sort naive, central memory, regulatory and stem cell-like memory CD4+ T cells with a panel that included CD45RO, CCR7, CD25, CD127, CD95 and CD27. A purity above 95% was achieved for all sorted populations. PBMCs were separated immediately by Lymphoprep density gradient centrifugation and were stained directly, without being cultured. Samples were stained and sorted in pairs, with one healthy donor and one patient per experiment, so that batch effects were minimized. The CDR3 measures 13 amino acids from cysteine to phenylalanine. Just CDR3 DNA is preserved here, 39 bases in frame from base 1. V is clipped by 2 bases and J by 6 bases, and the sequence between their germline boundaries is 13 bases long. The germline V gene specifies SQVTM as CDR1 and ANQGSEA as CDR2.

The entire amount of isolated RNA was reverse transcribed using the High Capacity cDNA Reverse Transcription Kit, so the sequenced TCRB transcripts were expressed ones. Deep immunoSEQ sequencing was performed on naive, central memory and regulatory T cell samples, with an average of around 3.5 million total reads per sample. Sorted cells were lysed in RLT buffer and RNA was extracted with DNase-treated RNeasy Micro or Mini kits, depending on cell number. To prevent cross-contamination, every cell subset was processed on its own, while patient and healthy donor samples were processed together. TCRB sequences were amplified from cDNA with the immunoSEQ multiplex PCR, producing 87-bp fragments spanning the CDR3 region. The amplicons were sequenced using the Illumina HiSeq platform. For the original study's pipeline: PCR bias was computationally corrected using synthetic template baselines, reads within Hamming distance 2 were collapsed, and singletons that could not be merged were discarded. Reads were aligned to IMGT to assign V, D and J genes, CDR3 length, and insertions or deletions at six rearrangement sites. Within each subset, clonotype counts were normalized to sorted cell number, and only after that were true diversity and Gini coefficients computed with the tcR R package. The overlap coefficient, calculated on TCRB nucleotide sequences, was used to quantify repertoire sharing. The table was pulled from immuneACCESS by TCRdb, which kept in-frame rearrangements only. Such tables lose some clones; where checked, under half of the loss comes from unresolved V genes, and the rest has no known cause. That table is the source of V, J and clone size, and D and trimming were worked out from the DNA. Counted in this sample were approximately 170,000 clones; 7.5% to 9.5% of them appeared once. The ten largest clones take up less than 3% of the sample.

The sample is drawn from a study of beta chain features in type 1 diabetes (dated by TCRdb to 2016 to 2019). Describing the broader study: Patients and healthy donors did not differ in mean age, gender distribution, total cell number or subset yield. Across all samples, around 100 million sorted cells were examined, and cell number per subset correlated strongly with RNA yield. The study compared the TCRB repertoires of sorted circulating CD4+ T cell subsets in recently diagnosed type 1 diabetes patients with those in matched healthy donors. Regulatory and stem cell-like memory subsets were obtained from only 8 patients and about eight healthy donors, while naive and central memory subsets were obtained from all 30 or so donors. What the authors observed across the whole study: HLA sub-analyses involved small numbers of individuals, so any influence of HLA type on TCRB rearrangement remained unresolved. In all four CD4+ subsets, TCRB CDR3 length was moderately but significantly shorter in type 1 diabetes patients. The naive, central memory and regulatory TCRB repertoires appeared to resemble one another more closely among patients than among healthy donors. PCR may preferentially amplify shorter templates, but because patient and control samples were amplified and corrected together, any resulting skew would affect both groups equally. At VDJ recombination sites, type 1 diabetes patients had fewer insertions and more deleted nucleotides, which implies abnormalities in thymic rearrangement. Sequencing cDNA rather than genomic DNA could over-represent highly expressing activated cells, although activation and CD3 levels did not differ between groups.

The sequencing input was central memory CD4+ T cells from blood. The rearranged segments are TRBV29-1 and TRBJ1-2; the D gene lacks a confident call. This TCR came from a woman between 18 and 30 years old in good health. The DNA sequence is given as TGCAGCGTTGAACTGACCCTAGGCGATGGCTACACCTTC. It encodes CSVELTLGDGYTF. The CDR3 plus the reference TRBV29-1 and TRBJ1-2 genes for the other parts give the full variable domain: SAVISQKPSRDICQRGTSLTIQCQVDSQVTMMFWYRQQPGQSLTLIATANQGSEATYESGFVIDKFPISRPNLTFSTLTVSNMSPEDSSIYLCSVELTLGDGYTFGSGTRLTVV.